This record looks at one TCR beta chain sequence and its context. Its target is unknown. The record originates from a study of shared clonotypes between healthy human individuals. This CDR3 is built from 16 residues. The germline V and J ends were trimmed by 0 bases and 5 bases, with 17 bases remaining between them. Germline V gene sequence: CDR1 SGHRS, CDR2 YFSETQ. The assay used deep level. Evenly divided among several immunoSEQ plates was the genomic DNA of each subset. The data were produced by immunoSEQ multiplex PCR, yet TCRdb's version contains in-frame clones alone and is incomplete. The sample holds about 1.5 million clones, 95% to 99% seen once. Study conclusions and caveats: Sampling covered nothing but blood. Tissue TCR repertoires likely differ from those found in blood.

Donors included only healthy HIV-negative adults lacking recent acute infections or vaccinations. The receptor was derived from a young man in good health. The sample comprised naive CD4+ T cells sorted from blood. As for subset: CD45RA+ positively selected. This chain connects TRBV5-1 to TRBJ2-5; maybe TRBD1 (6 bases). This CDR3 reads CASSLGPVRGGETQYF. DNA for the CDR3: TGCGCCAGCAGCTTGGGTCCTGTCAGGGGTGGGGAGACCCAGTACTTC.